This TCR beta chain was documented in a study of beta chain features in type 1 diabetes. As every portion of the isolated RNA was reverse transcribed, the sequencing read expressed TCRB transcripts. Measured with immunoSEQ multiplex PCR; TCRdb has only the in-frame clones, and not every one. The sample holds 150,000 to 190,000 clones, roughly 8% seen once. V dropped 0 bases and J dropped 0 bases, with 15 bases sitting between them. CDR1 SGHDT and CDR2 YYEEEE come from the germline V gene. The CDR3 extends over 17 amino acids. Sequencing was performed on central memory CD4+ T cells from blood. This TCR was recovered from a man aged 18 to 30 in good health. J is TRBJ1-1 and V is TRBV5-6; D remains unclear. As DNA, the CDR3 is TGTGCCAGCAGCTTGGGGTTGACGGGAGTTATGAACACTGAAGCTTTCTTT. This gives the protein CASSLGLTGVMNTEAFF.